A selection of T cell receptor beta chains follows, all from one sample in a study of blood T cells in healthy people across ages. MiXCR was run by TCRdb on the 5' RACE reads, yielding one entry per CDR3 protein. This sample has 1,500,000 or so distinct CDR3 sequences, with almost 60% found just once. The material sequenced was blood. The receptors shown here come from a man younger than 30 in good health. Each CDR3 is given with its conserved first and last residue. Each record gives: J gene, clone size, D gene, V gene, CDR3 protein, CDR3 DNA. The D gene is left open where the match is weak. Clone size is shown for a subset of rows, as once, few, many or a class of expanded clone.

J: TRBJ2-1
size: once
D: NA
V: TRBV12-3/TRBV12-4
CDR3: CASSWAGAGARDNEQFF
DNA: TGTGCCAGCAGTTGGGCGGGGGCGGGGGCCAGAGACAATGAGCAGTTCTTC

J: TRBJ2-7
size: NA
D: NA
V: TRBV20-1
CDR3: CSARGPTHYEQYF
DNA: TGCAGTGCTAGGGGACCGACCCATTACGAGCAGTACTTC

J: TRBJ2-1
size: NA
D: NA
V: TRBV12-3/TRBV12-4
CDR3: CASSRGFRVPYNEQFF
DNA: TGTGCCAGCAGTCGGGGCTTTAGGGTCCCCTACAATGAGCAGTTCTTC

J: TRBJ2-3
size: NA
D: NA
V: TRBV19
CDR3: CASSIVLTDTQYF
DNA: TGTGCCAGTAGTATCGTCCTCACAGATACGCAGTATTTT

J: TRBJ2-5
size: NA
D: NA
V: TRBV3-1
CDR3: CANSQDARSETQYF
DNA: TGTGCCAACAGCCAAGACGCTAGAAGTGAGACCCAGTACTTC

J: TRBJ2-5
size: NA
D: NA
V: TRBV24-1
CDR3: CATSDADRKTQYF
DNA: TGTGCCACCAGTGACGCGGATCGGAAGACCCAGTACTTC

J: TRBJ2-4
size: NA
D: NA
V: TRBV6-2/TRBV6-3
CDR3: CASSLLAGRANIQYF
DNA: TGTGCCAGCAGTCTCCTCGCCGGTAGGGCGAACATTCAGTACTTC

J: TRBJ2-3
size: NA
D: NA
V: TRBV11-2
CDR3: CASSDPKSGTYTDTQYF
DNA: TGTGCCAGCAGCGATCCCAAGAGCGGAACCTACACAGATACGCAGTATTTT

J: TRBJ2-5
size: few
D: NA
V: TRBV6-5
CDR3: CASSLTGTWETQYF
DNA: TGTGCCAGCAGTTTGACAGGGACTTGGGAGACCCAGTACTTC

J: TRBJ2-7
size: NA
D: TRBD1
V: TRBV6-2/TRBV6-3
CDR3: CATQRGPPGEQYF
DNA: TGTGCCACCCAAAGGGGGCCGCCTGGGGAGCAGTACTTC

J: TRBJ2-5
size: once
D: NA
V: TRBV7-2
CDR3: CASSLGGGSKETQYF
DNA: TGTGCCAGCAGCTTAGGAGGGGGGAGCAAAGAGACCCAGTACTTC

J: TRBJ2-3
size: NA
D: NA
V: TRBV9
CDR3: CASSPRDTQGTDTQYF
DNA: TGTGCCAGCAGCCCCAGGGACACCCAGGGCACAGATACGCAGTATTTT

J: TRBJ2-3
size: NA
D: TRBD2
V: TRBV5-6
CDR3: CASSLVVTTSASDTQYF
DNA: TGTGCCAGCAGCTTGGTAGTCACGACTAGCGCCTCAGATACGCAGTATTTT

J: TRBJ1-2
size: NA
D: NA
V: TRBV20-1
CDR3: CSASPQNYGYTF
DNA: TGCAGTGCTAGCCCTCAAAACTATGGCTACACCTTC

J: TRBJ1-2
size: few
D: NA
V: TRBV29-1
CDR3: CSVEGVSVVGYTF
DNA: TGCAGCGTTGAAGGGGTATCGGTGGTTGGCTACACCTTC

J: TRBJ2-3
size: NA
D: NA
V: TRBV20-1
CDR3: CSAQDSATQYF
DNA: TGCAGTGCGCAGGACTCCGCAACGCAGTATTTT

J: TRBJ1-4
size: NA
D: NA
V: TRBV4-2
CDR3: CASSLSPGGEKLFF
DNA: TGTGCCAGCAGCCTCTCCCCAGGAGGGGAAAAACTGTTTTTT

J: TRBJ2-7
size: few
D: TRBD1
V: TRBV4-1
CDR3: CASSQDTGTGLLSSYEQYF
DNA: TGCGCCAGCAGCCAAGATACCGGGACAGGCCTTCTGAGCTCCTACGAGCAGTACTTC

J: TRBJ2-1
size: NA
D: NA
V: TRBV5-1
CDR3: CASSLDGRYNEQFF
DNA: TGCGCCAGCAGCCTGGACGGACGGTACAATGAGCAGTTCTTC

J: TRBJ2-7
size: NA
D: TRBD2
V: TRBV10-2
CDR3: CASSDQRGGSNEQYF
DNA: TGCGCCAGCAGTGACCAACGGGGGGGCAGTAACGAGCAGTACTTC

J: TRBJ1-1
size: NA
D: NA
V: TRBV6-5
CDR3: CASSYSGYRAEKNTEAFF
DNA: TGTGCCAGCAGTTACTCGGGTTACAGGGCGGAGAAGAACACTGAAGCTTTCTTT

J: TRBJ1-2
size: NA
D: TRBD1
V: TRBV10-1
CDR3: CASSRGQENYGYTF
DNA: TGCGCCAGCAGCCGCGGACAGGAGAACTATGGCTACACCTTC

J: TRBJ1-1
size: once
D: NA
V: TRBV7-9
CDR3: CASSPNSGTQNTEAFF
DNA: TGTGCCAGCAGCCCCAACTCCGGGACACAGAACACTGAAGCTTTCTTT

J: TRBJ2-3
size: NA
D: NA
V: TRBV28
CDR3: CASSPRDSSTDTQYF
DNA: TGTGCCAGCAGTCCCCGGGACTCAAGCACAGATACGCAGTATTTT

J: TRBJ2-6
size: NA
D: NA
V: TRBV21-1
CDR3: CASSKEGTGYSGANVLTF
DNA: TGTGCCAGCAGCAAAGAAGGGACAGGTTACTCTGGGGCCAACGTCCTGACTTTC

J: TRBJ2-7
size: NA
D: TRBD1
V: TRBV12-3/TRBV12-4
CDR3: CASRFGGQAYEQYF
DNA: TGTGCCAGCAGGTTTGGGGGACAGGCGTACGAGCAGTACTTC

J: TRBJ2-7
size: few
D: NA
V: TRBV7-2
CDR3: CASSLLGRDNEQYF
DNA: TGTGCCAGCAGCTTACTGGGCCGAGACAACGAGCAGTACTTC

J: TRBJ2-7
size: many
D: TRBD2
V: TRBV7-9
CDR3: CASSLVGGYEQYF
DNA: TGTGCCAGCAGCTTAGTGGGGGGGTACGAGCAGTACTTC

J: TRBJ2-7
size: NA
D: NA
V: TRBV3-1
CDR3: CASSLGWGVSYEQYF
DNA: TGTGCCAGCAGCCTAGGTTGGGGGGTTTCCTACGAGCAGTACTTC

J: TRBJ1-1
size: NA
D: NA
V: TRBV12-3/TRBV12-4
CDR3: CASSVARVPEAFF
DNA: TGTGCCAGCAGTGTAGCCAGGGTCCCTGAAGCTTTCTTT

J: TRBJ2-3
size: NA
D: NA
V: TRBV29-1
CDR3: CSARDALGDTQYF
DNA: TGCAGCGCCAGGGATGCCCTAGGAGATACGCAGTATTTT

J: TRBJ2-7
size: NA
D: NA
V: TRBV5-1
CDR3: CASSWARQISYEQYF
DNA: TGCGCCAGCAGCTGGGCCCGACAGATTTCCTACGAGCAGTACTTC

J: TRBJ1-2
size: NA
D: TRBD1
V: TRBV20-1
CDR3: CSAREQGRGYTF
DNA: TGCAGTGCTAGAGAACAGGGGCGAGGCTACACCTTC

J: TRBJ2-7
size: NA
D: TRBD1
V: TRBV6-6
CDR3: CASNRQGYEQYF
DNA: TGTGCCAGCAATAGACAGGGCTACGAGCAGTACTTC

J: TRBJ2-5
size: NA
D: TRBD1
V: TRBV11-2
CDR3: CASSLEAGQGQYF
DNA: TGTGCCAGCAGCTTAGAGGCAGGACAGGGGCAGTACTTC

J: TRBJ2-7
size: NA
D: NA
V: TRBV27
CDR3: CASSLTRVYEQYF
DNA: TGTGCCAGCAGTTTGACCCGAGTTTACGAGCAGTACTTC

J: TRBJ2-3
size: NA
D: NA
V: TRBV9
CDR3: CASSVDTTFRYTQYF
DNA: TGTGCCAGCAGCGTAGATACGACCTTTCGGTATACGCAGTATTTT

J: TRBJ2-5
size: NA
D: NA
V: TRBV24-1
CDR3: CATSDTGWLAETQYF
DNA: TGTGCCACCAGTGATACTGGGTGGTTGGCCGAGACCCAGTACTTC

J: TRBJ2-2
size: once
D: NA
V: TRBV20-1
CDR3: CSALRTNSGELFF
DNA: TGCAGTGCCTTACGGACAAATTCCGGGGAGCTGTTTTTT

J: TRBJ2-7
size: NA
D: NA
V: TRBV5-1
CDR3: CASSAGTQGPYEQYF
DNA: TGCGCCAGCAGCGCCGGGACTCAAGGTCCCTACGAGCAGTACTTC

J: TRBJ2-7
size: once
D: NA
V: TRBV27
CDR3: CASAVAVGVAYEQYF
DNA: TGTGCCAGCGCGGTTGCGGTCGGGGTGGCCTACGAGCAGTACTTC

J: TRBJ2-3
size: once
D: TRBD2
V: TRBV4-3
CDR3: CASSPYWTGGTTDTQYF
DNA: TGCGCCAGCAGCCCATATTGGACGGGGGGTACCACAGATACGCAGTATTTT

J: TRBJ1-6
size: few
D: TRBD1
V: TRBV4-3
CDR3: CASSQVGTGASPLHF
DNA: TGCGCCAGCAGCCAAGTCGGGACAGGGGCATCACCCCTCCACTTT

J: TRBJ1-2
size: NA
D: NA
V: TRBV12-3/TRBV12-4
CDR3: CAVRSVGYTF
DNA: TGTGCCGTCAGATCGGTCGGCTACACCTTC

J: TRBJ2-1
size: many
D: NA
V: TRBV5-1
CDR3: CASSLLANEQFF
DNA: TGTGCCAGCAGTTTACTGGCAAATGAGCAGTTCTTC

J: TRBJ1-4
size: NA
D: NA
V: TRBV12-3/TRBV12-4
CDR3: CASSLGRHPPAFNEKLFF
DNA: TGTGCCAGCAGTTTAGGAAGGCACCCACCCGCTTTTAATGAAAAACTGTTTTTT

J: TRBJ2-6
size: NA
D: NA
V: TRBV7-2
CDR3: CASSWAPGSGANVLTF
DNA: TGTGCCAGCAGCTGGGCGCCCGGCTCTGGGGCCAACGTCCTGACTTTC

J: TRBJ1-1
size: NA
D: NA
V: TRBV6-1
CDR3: CASSGNRVEAFF
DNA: TGTGCCAGCAGTGGCAACAGGGTTGAAGCTTTCTTT

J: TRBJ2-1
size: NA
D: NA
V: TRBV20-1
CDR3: CALDYYNEQFF
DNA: TGCGCACTCGACTACTACAATGAGCAGTTCTTC

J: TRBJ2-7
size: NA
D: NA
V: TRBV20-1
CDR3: CSASDKTYEQYF
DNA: TGCAGTGCTAGTGACAAGACCTACGAGCAGTACTTC

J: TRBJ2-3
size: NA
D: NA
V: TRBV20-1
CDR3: CSATVPRGSGRRRTDTQYF
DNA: TGCAGTGCCACAGTGCCCAGGGGTAGCGGGCGTCGGCGCACAGATACGCAGTATTTT

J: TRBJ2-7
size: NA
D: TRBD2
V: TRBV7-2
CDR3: CASSLQLAGTSGYEQYF
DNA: TGTGCCAGCAGCCTCCAGCTAGCGGGGACTTCAGGTTACGAGCAGTACTTC

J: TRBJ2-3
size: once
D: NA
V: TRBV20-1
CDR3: CSAREDPGTDTQYF
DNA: TGCAGTGCTAGAGAAGATCCGGGCACAGATACGCAGTATTTT

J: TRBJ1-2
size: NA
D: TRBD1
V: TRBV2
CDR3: CASHRYRDSHGYTF
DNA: TGTGCCAGTCATCGATACCGGGACAGCCATGGCTACACCTTC

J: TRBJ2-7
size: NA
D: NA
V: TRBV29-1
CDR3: CSVGTGPPSYEQYF
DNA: TGCAGCGTTGGTACAGGCCCACCATCCTACGAGCAGTACTTC

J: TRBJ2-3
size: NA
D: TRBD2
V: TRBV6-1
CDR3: CASSEGIGLAGNGTDTQYF
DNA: TGTGCCAGCAGTGAAGGAATCGGACTAGCTGGGAACGGCACAGATACGCAGTATTTT

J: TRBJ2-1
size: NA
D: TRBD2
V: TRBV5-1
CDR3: CASRPVTSGTKGEQFF
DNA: TGCGCCAGCCGTCCCGTTACTAGCGGGACTAAGGGTGAGCAGTTCTTC

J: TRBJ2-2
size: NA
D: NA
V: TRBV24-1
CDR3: CATKGVTNTGELFF
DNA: TGTGCCACCAAAGGGGTAACGAACACCGGGGAGCTGTTTTTT

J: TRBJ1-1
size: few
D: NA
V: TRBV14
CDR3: CASSRGRTEAFF
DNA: TGTGCCAGCAGCCGAGGACGGACGGAAGCTTTCTTT